This T cell receptor (beta chain) stems from a study of T-cell reconstitution after alpha-beta-depleted transplantation in children. Unique molecular identifiers featured in how the TCRbeta library was prepared. TCRdb redid the calling of the PCR reads with MiXCR, one entry per CDR3 protein. The sample carries approximately 400,000 distinct CDR3 sequences, 11% recorded once. The CDR3 is 15 residues long. The V gene lost 1 base and the J gene lost 2 bases, with 11 bases spanning the gap. Germline lookup yields CDR1 LGHDT and CDR2 YNNKEL (reference sequence). This clonotype was seen more than once but under ten times.

The J gene is TRBJ2-5, the V gene TRBV3-1; D is perhaps TRBD1 (5 bases). The sequence was collected from a human donor who donated a stem cell graft to a child with acute myeloid leukemia. The sequenced sample was PBMCs from the stem cell graft donor, obtained from the stem cell graft. The CDR3 loop reads CASSQVMTAQETQYF. For the CDR3, the DNA is TGTGCCAGCAGCCAAGTAATGACAGCTCAAGAGACCCAGTACTTC.